Listed below are T cell receptor beta chains from one sample, sequenced in a study of regulatory T cells in long-lasting Graves disease. Via MiXCR, TCRdb re-called the multiplex PCR reads, giving one row per CDR3 protein. The data show roughly 420,000 distinct CDR3 sequences, about a sixth seen once. The sample consisted of peripheral blood mononuclear cells (PBMCs), taken at new diagnosis, from a patient treated with antithyroid drugs. These TCRs come from a female donor with Graves disease. Both conserved end residues are part of each CDR3. The order of the fields is clone size, D gene, V gene, J gene, CDR3 DNA, CDR3 protein. The D gene is left open where the match is weak. Where a row states a size, it is once, few, many or the class of an expanded clone; other rows omit it.

clone_size: many
d_call: TRBD1
v_call: TRBV11-2
j_call: TRBJ1-1
cdr3_nt: TGTGCCAGCAGCTACGGACAGGGTTGGGCTCGGGGCACTGAAGCTTTCTTT
cdr3_aa: CASSYGQGWARGTEAFF

clone_size: few
d_call: .
v_call: TRBV7-9
j_call: TRBJ2-7
cdr3_nt: TGTGCCATTACGCGGGGGCTAGCGGCCTCCTACGAGCAGTACTTC
cdr3_aa: CAITRGLAASYEQYF

clone_size: few
d_call: TRBD1
v_call: TRBV12-3/TRBV12-4
j_call: TRBJ1-5
cdr3_nt: TGTGCCAGCAGTCCAGGGACAGGGAAGGGCAATCAGCCCCAGCATTTT
cdr3_aa: CASSPGTGKGNQPQHF

clone_size: few
d_call: .
v_call: TRBV9
j_call: TRBJ1-3
cdr3_nt: TGTGCCAGCAGCGTAGCTTTGGGCACACCGAACTCTGGAAACACCATATATTTT
cdr3_aa: CASSVALGTPNSGNTIYF

clone_size: few
d_call: .
v_call: TRBV7-2
j_call: TRBJ2-7
cdr3_nt: TGTGCCAGCAGTTCACAGTCGGGATACGAGCAGTACTTC
cdr3_aa: CASSSQSGYEQYF

clone_size: many
d_call: .
v_call: TRBV4-1
j_call: TRBJ1-1
cdr3_nt: TGCGCCAGCAGCCCCCGAGGCGGGGGTGACACTGAAGCTTTCTTT
cdr3_aa: CASSPRGGGDTEAFF

clone_size: many
d_call: TRBD1
v_call: TRBV28
j_call: TRBJ1-5
cdr3_nt: TGTGCCAGCAGTGTCCGACAGGGGGACAATCAGCCCCAGCATTTT
cdr3_aa: CASSVRQGDNQPQHF

clone_size: many
d_call: TRBD1
v_call: TRBV28
j_call: TRBJ1-4
cdr3_nt: TGTGCCAGCAGTCCACCGGACAGGGGGGGAAAACTGTTTTTT
cdr3_aa: CASSPPDRGGKLFF

clone_size: many
d_call: .
v_call: TRBV6-2/TRBV6-3
j_call: TRBJ2-2
cdr3_nt: TGTGCCAGCAGGGGGTTAGTTAACACCGGGGAGCTGTTTTTT
cdr3_aa: CASRGLVNTGELFF

clone_size: many
d_call: TRBD2
v_call: TRBV6-5
j_call: TRBJ2-7
cdr3_nt: TGTGCCAGCAGTTACATGTCGGGACTAGCGGATTACGAGCAGTACTTC
cdr3_aa: CASSYMSGLADYEQYF

clone_size: .
d_call: .
v_call: TRBV4-1
j_call: TRBJ1-5
cdr3_nt: TGCGCCAGCAGGTCCCAGCTTCATAGCAATCAGCCCCAGCATTTT
cdr3_aa: CASRSQLHSNQPQHF

clone_size: many
d_call: .
v_call: TRBV29-1
j_call: TRBJ2-7
cdr3_nt: TGCAGCGTTGGCTATTCAGGGAAAAGGGACGAGCAGTACTTC
cdr3_aa: CSVGYSGKRDEQYF

clone_size: few
d_call: TRBD1
v_call: TRBV13
j_call: TRBJ2-6
cdr3_nt: TGTGCGTCGAGACAGCTACTCTCGGGGGACAGGGGCGGGTCTGGGGCCAACGTCCTGACTTTC
cdr3_aa: CASRQLLSGDRGGSGANVLTF

clone_size: many
d_call: .
v_call: TRBV6-2/TRBV6-3
j_call: TRBJ1-5
cdr3_nt: TGTGCCAGCGGCCGTGGACACAGCAATCAGCCCCAGCATTTT
cdr3_aa: CASGRGHSNQPQHF

clone_size: many
d_call: .
v_call: TRBV2
j_call: TRBJ1-1
cdr3_nt: TGTGCCAGCAGTGATCTGGGGGTGGACACTGAAGCTTTCTTT
cdr3_aa: CASSDLGVDTEAFF

clone_size: few
d_call: .
v_call: TRBV7-2
j_call: TRBJ1-6
cdr3_nt: TGTGCCAGCAGCCCAGGGGCCTTCGGAGGTCAAAATTCACCCCTCCACTTT
cdr3_aa: CASSPGAFGGQNSPLHF

clone_size: many
d_call: .
v_call: TRBV11-2
j_call: TRBJ1-1
cdr3_nt: TGTGCCAGCAGCTGGGGGCGGGAAGGCACTGAAGCTTTCTTT
cdr3_aa: CASSWGREGTEAFF

clone_size: many
d_call: .
v_call: TRBV11-2
j_call: TRBJ2-7
cdr3_nt: TGTGCCAGCAGTTCCACAGAACGTACCTACGAGCAGTACTTC
cdr3_aa: CASSSTERTYEQYF

clone_size: many
d_call: TRBD1
v_call: TRBV3-1
j_call: TRBJ1-6
cdr3_nt: TGTGCCAGCGGTGGAGGGGGCGGGCATTCACCCCTCCACTTT
cdr3_aa: CASGGGGGHSPLHF

clone_size: many
d_call: .
v_call: TRBV6-1
j_call: TRBJ2-1
cdr3_nt: TGTGCCAGCAGGACCGAACCGCGGGGTAATGAGCAGTTCTTC
cdr3_aa: CASRTEPRGNEQFF

clone_size: many
d_call: TRBD2
v_call: TRBV16
j_call: TRBJ2-1
cdr3_nt: TGTGCCAGCAGCCCCCTCCTTGAGGCGGGAGTCTACAATGAGCAGTTCTTC
cdr3_aa: CASSPLLEAGVYNEQFF

clone_size: many
d_call: .
v_call: TRBV12-3/TRBV12-4
j_call: TRBJ1-2
cdr3_nt: TGTGCCAGCAGCCCCAGGGTTTGGAGAAACTATGGCTACACCTTC
cdr3_aa: CASSPRVWRNYGYTF

clone_size: few
d_call: .
v_call: TRBV13
j_call: TRBJ2-5
cdr3_nt: TGTGCCAGCAGCCAAAGAGCAGGGGCCCGGGAGACCCAGTACTTC
cdr3_aa: CASSQRAGARETQYF

clone_size: few
d_call: .
v_call: TRBV12-3/TRBV12-4
j_call: TRBJ2-5
cdr3_nt: TGTGCCAGCAGTTTTCATGGGGGGCCCAGGCGGGTCCAGTACTTC
cdr3_aa: CASSFHGGPRRVQYF

clone_size: .
d_call: TRBD1
v_call: TRBV29-1
j_call: TRBJ2-1
cdr3_nt: TGCAGCGTTGAATCGGGACAGGGGGCTAAGTATGAGCAGTTCTTC
cdr3_aa: CSVESGQGAKYEQFF

clone_size: many
d_call: .
v_call: TRBV28
j_call: TRBJ2-7
cdr3_nt: TGTGCGGTGAACGAGCAGTACTTC
cdr3_aa: CAVNEQYF

clone_size: .
d_call: TRBD1
v_call: TRBV12-3/TRBV12-4
j_call: TRBJ1-5
cdr3_nt: TGTGCCAGCAGTCCTCAGACTTCACAGGGGAATCAGCCCCAGCATTTT
cdr3_aa: CASSPQTSQGNQPQHF

clone_size: many
d_call: .
v_call: TRBV15
j_call: TRBJ1-2
cdr3_nt: TGTGCCACCAGCCCACGGTCCTCTGGAGGGTTAGGAGGCTACACCTTC
cdr3_aa: CATSPRSSGGLGGYTF

clone_size: many
d_call: TRBD2
v_call: TRBV24-1
j_call: TRBJ2-7
cdr3_nt: TGTGCCACCAGTGAATGGGGGGAGGGAGGGGACGAGCAGTACTTC
cdr3_aa: CATSEWGEGGDEQYF

clone_size: many
d_call: .
v_call: TRBV27
j_call: TRBJ1-2
cdr3_nt: TGTGCCAGCAGTCCCGCCGCGACTTGGGGGTATGGCTACACCTTC
cdr3_aa: CASSPAATWGYGYTF

clone_size: many
d_call: .
v_call: TRBV12-5
j_call: TRBJ2-1
cdr3_nt: TGTGCTAGTGGTTTGGTCGTATCGGTTCCCTACAATGAGCAGTTCTTC
cdr3_aa: CASGLVVSVPYNEQFF

clone_size: many
d_call: .
v_call: TRBV11-2
j_call: TRBJ2-3
cdr3_nt: TGTGCCAGCAGCTTAGTTGGGGCCAAGCGGGTATTCACAGATACGCAGTATTTT
cdr3_aa: CASSLVGAKRVFTDTQYF

clone_size: few
d_call: .
v_call: TRBV5-1
j_call: TRBJ1-1
cdr3_nt: TGCGCCAGCAGTGGGCGGGGCGCGAACACTGAAGCTTTCTTT
cdr3_aa: CASSGRGANTEAFF

clone_size: many
d_call: .
v_call: TRBV4-3
j_call: TRBJ2-3
cdr3_nt: TGCGCCAGCAGCCAAGCAGGGGCAAGTACAGATACGCAGTATTTT
cdr3_aa: CASSQAGASTDTQYF

clone_size: many
d_call: .
v_call: TRBV6-2/TRBV6-3
j_call: TRBJ2-1
cdr3_nt: TGTGCCAGCAGTTATAGGGCTATCCCCTCCTACAATGAGCAGTTCTTC
cdr3_aa: CASSYRAIPSYNEQFF

clone_size: .
d_call: .
v_call: TRBV5-4
j_call: TRBJ1-4
cdr3_nt: TGTGCCAGCAGCACCGACAGTAATGAAAAACTGTTTTTT
cdr3_aa: CASSTDSNEKLFF

clone_size: many
d_call: .
v_call: TRBV28
j_call: TRBJ2-3
cdr3_nt: TGTGCCAGCAGTTTATTAACAGCAGATACGCAGTATTTT
cdr3_aa: CASSLLTADTQYF

clone_size: many
d_call: TRBD2
v_call: TRBV12-3/TRBV12-4
j_call: TRBJ2-1
cdr3_nt: TGTGCCAGCAGACCGGGACTAGCGGGGCGCAATGAGCAGTTCTTC
cdr3_aa: CASRPGLAGRNEQFF

clone_size: .
d_call: .
v_call: TRBV7-9
j_call: TRBJ2-1
cdr3_nt: TGTGCCAGCAGCTTGGGGTACTTCCGGGACTTTCCCTACAATGAGCAGTTCTTC
cdr3_aa: CASSLGYFRDFPYNEQFF

clone_size: .
d_call: .
v_call: TRBV4-3
j_call: TRBJ1-2
cdr3_nt: TGCGCCAGCAACTCTGGCGGGGGAAGTCGGTATGGCTACACCTTC
cdr3_aa: CASNSGGGSRYGYTF

clone_size: many
d_call: .
v_call: TRBV20-1
j_call: TRBJ2-2
cdr3_nt: TGCAGTGCTAGGATGGGTCTAAACACCGGGGAGCTGTTTTTT
cdr3_aa: CSARMGLNTGELFF

clone_size: many
d_call: TRBD1
v_call: TRBV2
j_call: TRBJ2-7
cdr3_nt: TGTGCCAGCAGTGAAAGTAGGACAGGAAGACCCTACGAGCAGTACTTC
cdr3_aa: CASSESRTGRPYEQYF

clone_size: few
d_call: .
v_call: TRBV6-2/TRBV6-3
j_call: TRBJ2-2
cdr3_nt: TGTGCCAGCAGCCAGACTAGAACCGGGGAGCTGTTTTTT
cdr3_aa: CASSQTRTGELFF

clone_size: few
d_call: TRBD2
v_call: TRBV6-1
j_call: TRBJ2-5
cdr3_nt: TGTGCCAGCATTAGGGGGGGGCTAGCGGGGGGGCTGAGTCGAGAGACCCAGTACTTC
cdr3_aa: CASIRGGLAGGLSRETQYF

clone_size: few
d_call: .
v_call: TRBV7-9
j_call: TRBJ2-1
cdr3_nt: TGTGCCAGCAGCTGGGGGACCGTAAATGAGCAGTTCTTC
cdr3_aa: CASSWGTVNEQFF

clone_size: .
d_call: .
v_call: TRBV2
j_call: TRBJ2-2
cdr3_nt: TGTGCCAGCAGTACAGCTCTACACACCGGGGAGCTGTTTTTT
cdr3_aa: CASSTALHTGELFF

clone_size: many
d_call: .
v_call: TRBV12-3/TRBV12-4
j_call: TRBJ1-1
cdr3_nt: TGTGCCAGCAGTGAGACCAGGCTGAGCACTGAAGCTTTCTTT
cdr3_aa: CASSETRLSTEAFF

clone_size: many
d_call: TRBD2
v_call: TRBV18
j_call: TRBJ2-1
cdr3_nt: TGTGCCAGCTCACCATCGCTGGCGGGAGAAGGGAATGAGCAGTTCTTC
cdr3_aa: CASSPSLAGEGNEQFF

clone_size: .
d_call: TRBD1
v_call: TRBV7-2
j_call: TRBJ2-1
cdr3_nt: TGTGCCTGCTCTGGGGACGGGACAGGGCCATACAATGAGCAGTTCTTC
cdr3_aa: CACSGDGTGPYNEQFF

clone_size: many
d_call: TRBD2
v_call: TRBV3-1
j_call: TRBJ2-1
cdr3_nt: TGTGCCAGCAGCCAGCATCTAGCGGGAGGGGGGGGGTCTGAGCAGTTCTTC
cdr3_aa: CASSQHLAGGGGSEQFF

clone_size: many
d_call: TRBD1
v_call: TRBV5-1
j_call: TRBJ1-2
cdr3_nt: TGCGCCAGCAGCTTGGGGGCCGTTACAGGGGGGGACTATGGCTACACCTTC
cdr3_aa: CASSLGAVTGGDYGYTF

clone_size: few
d_call: .
v_call: TRBV3-1
j_call: TRBJ1-2
cdr3_nt: TGTGCCAGCAGCCAAGGAAGCTACTATGGCTACACCTTC
cdr3_aa: CASSQGSYYGYTF

clone_size: many
d_call: .
v_call: TRBV29-1
j_call: TRBJ2-7
cdr3_nt: TGCAGCGTTGAAACCCCCCGGGGTGAGGGATACGAGCAGTACTTC
cdr3_aa: CSVETPRGEGYEQYF

clone_size: .
d_call: TRBD1
v_call: TRBV5-5
j_call: TRBJ1-3
cdr3_nt: TGTGCCAGCAGCGGGGGGGGAACACAGGGGGTCTCTGGAAACACCATATATTTT
cdr3_aa: CASSGGGTQGVSGNTIYF

clone_size: once
d_call: .
v_call: TRBV20-1
j_call: TRBJ2-5
cdr3_nt: TGCAGTGCTAGCCGGGACCTCCAAGAGACCCAGTACTTC
cdr3_aa: CSASRDLQETQYF

clone_size: many
d_call: .
v_call: TRBV5-1
j_call: TRBJ2-7
cdr3_nt: TGCGCCAGCAGCTTGTTGTCGGACACCCCCTACGAGCAGTACTTC
cdr3_aa: CASSLLSDTPYEQYF

clone_size: many
d_call: .
v_call: TRBV28
j_call: TRBJ1-1
cdr3_nt: TGTGCCAGCAGTTTAGGGTACACTGAAGCTTTCTTT
cdr3_aa: CASSLGYTEAFF

clone_size: many
d_call: .
v_call: TRBV4-1
j_call: TRBJ2-5
cdr3_nt: TGCGCCAGCAGCCTTCTACAGGAGCAAGAGACCCAGTACTTC
cdr3_aa: CASSLLQEQETQYF

clone_size: few
d_call: TRBD1
v_call: TRBV28
j_call: TRBJ2-1
cdr3_nt: TGTGCCAGCAGTTACAGGGGGCCTGAGCAGTTCTTC
cdr3_aa: CASSYRGPEQFF